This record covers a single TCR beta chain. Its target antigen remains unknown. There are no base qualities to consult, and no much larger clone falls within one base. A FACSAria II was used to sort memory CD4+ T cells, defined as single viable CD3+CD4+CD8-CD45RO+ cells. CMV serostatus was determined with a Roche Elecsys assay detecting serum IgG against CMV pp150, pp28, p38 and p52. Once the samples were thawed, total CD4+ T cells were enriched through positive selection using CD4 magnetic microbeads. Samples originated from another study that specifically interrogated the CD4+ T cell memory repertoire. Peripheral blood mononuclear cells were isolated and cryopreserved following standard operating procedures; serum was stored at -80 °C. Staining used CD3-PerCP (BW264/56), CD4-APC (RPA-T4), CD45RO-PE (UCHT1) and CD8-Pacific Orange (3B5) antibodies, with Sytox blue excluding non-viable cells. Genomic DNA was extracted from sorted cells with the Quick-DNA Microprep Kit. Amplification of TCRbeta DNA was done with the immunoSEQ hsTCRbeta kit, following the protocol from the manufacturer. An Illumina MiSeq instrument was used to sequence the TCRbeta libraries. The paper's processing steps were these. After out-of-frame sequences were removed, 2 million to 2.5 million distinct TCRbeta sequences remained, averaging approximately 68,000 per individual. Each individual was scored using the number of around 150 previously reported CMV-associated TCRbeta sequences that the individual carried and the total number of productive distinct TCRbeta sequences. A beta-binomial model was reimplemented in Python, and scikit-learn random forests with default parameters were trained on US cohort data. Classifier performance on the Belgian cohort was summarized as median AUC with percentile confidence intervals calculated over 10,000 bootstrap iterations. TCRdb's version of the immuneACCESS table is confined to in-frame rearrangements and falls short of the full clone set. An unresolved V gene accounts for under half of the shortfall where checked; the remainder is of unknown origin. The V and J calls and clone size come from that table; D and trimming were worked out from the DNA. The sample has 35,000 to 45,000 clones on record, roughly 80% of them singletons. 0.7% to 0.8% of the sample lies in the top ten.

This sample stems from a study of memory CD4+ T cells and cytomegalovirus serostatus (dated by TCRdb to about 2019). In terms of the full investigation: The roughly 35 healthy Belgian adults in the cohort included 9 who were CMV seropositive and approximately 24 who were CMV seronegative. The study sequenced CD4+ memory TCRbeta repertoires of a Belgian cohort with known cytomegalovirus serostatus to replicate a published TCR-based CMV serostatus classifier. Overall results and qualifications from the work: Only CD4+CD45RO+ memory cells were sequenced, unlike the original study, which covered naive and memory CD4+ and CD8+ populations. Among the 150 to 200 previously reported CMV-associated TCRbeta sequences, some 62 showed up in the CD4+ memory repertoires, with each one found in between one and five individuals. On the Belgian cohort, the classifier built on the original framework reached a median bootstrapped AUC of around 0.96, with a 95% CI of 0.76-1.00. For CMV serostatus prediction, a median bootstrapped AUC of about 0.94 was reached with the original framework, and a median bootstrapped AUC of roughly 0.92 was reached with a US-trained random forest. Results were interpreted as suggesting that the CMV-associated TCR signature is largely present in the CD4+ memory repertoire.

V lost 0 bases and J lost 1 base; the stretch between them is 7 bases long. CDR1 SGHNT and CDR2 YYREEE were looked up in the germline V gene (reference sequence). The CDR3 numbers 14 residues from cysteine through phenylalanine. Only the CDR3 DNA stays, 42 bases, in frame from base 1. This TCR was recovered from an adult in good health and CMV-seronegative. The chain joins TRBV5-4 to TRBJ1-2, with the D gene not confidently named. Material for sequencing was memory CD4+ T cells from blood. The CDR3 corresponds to CASSLDGGNYGYTF. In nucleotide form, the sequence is TGTGCCAGCAGCTTGGATGGCGGTAACTATGGCTACACCTTC. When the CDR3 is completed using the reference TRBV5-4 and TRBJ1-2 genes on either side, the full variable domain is ETGVTQSPTHLIKTRGQQVTLRCSSQSGHNTVSWYQQALGQGPQFIFQYYREEENGRGNFPPRFSGLQFPNYSSELNVNALELDDSALYLCASSLDGGNYGYTFGSGTRLTVV.